The next 28 T cell receptor beta chains were all read from a single sample in a study of OX40 agonist ivuxolimab in advanced cancers. The method was the immunoSEQ multiplex PCR assay. Sourced from immuneACCESS, this table was stored by TCRdb with only in-frame sequences that have V and J called. A share of the clones is absent; for the studies checked, an unresolved V gene accounts for under half, and the remainder has no known explanation. The sample profile shows some 66,000 clones; 75% to 90% of them were found once. About 0.82% of the sample comes from the top ten. The material was CD4+ or CD8+ T cells sorted from blood, obtained in a trial of the OX40 agonist ivuxolimab. These receptors all stem from an adult with an advanced solid tumor such as melanoma, head and neck, liver or kidney cancer.

V is TRBV30 and J is TRBJ2-2; 7 bases match TRBD1. The germline CDR1 and CDR2 sequences are GTSNPN and SVGIG (reference sequence). CDR3 length: 14 residues. The V gene end was trimmed by 4 bases and the J gene end by 4 bases; junction bases not matched to a gene: 6. The CDR3 here is CAWKGAIGTGELFF. The CDR3 coding sequence is TGTGCCTGGAAGGGGGCTATCGGCACCGGGGAGCTGTTTTTT.

The V call is TRBV5-1, the J call TRBJ2-1, with 11 bases matching TRBD2. This CDR3 spans 20 amino acids. Germline lookup yields CDR1 SGHRS and CDR2 YFSETQ. V shed 4 bases and J 0 bases; nucleotides not matched to a gene: 15. The CDR3 nucleotides are TGCGCCAGCAGCCCTCGCCCGACTAGCGGGACACTTGACTCCTACAATGAGCAGTTCTTC. Protein sequence: CASSPRPTSGTLDSYNEQFF.

DNA of the CDR3: TGCGCCAGCAGTTCGGGACTAGCGGGAGTCAATGAGCAGTTCTTC. This gives the protein CASSSGLAGVNEQFF. The gene calls are TRBV10-2 and TRBJ2-1, with 14 bases that match TRBD2. Germline V gene data show CDR1 as WSHSY and CDR2 as SAAADI. Germline trimming cut 5 bases from V and 6 bases from J; bases unmatched to any gene: 3. The CDR3 is made up of 15 amino acids.

This clone was seen once. The V call is TRBV18, the J call TRBJ2-2, with D maybe TRBD1 (5 bases). Germline-derived CDR1 and CDR2 are KGHSH and LQKENI. This CDR3 has 16 residues. V gave up 1 base and J gave up 3 bases, with 12 bases separating them. The CDR3 sequence: CASSPRETAYTGELFF. The CDR3 bases are TGTGCCAGCTCACCACGCGAGACAGCCTACACCGGGGAGCTGTTTTTT.

V usage is TRBV28 and J usage is TRBJ2-6, with 7 bases fitting TRBD1. Germline loops: CDR1 MDHEN, CDR2 SYDVKM. The junction had 2 bases not matched to a gene; V was cut back by 4 bases and J by 2 bases. This CDR3 comprises 15 residues. CDR3 loop: CASSSTGTGANVLTF. DNA of the CDR3: TGTGCCAGCAGTTCGACAGGGACTGGGGCCAACGTCCTGACTTTC.

The V call is TRBV4-3, the J call TRBJ2-7; TRBD2 might be the D (5 bases). The CDR3 sequence is 13 residues long. The germline V gene encodes CDR1 LGHNA and CDR2 YSLEER. V was shortened by 0 bases and J by 4 bases, with 7 bases between the two germline ends. CDR3 region: CASSQDGSYEQYF. DNA for the CDR3: TGCGCCAGCAGCCAAGATGGGAGTTACGAGCAGTACTTC.

The V gene is TRBV19, the J gene TRBJ1-1; D possibly corresponds to TRBD1 (5 bases). The CDR3 runs 13 residues. Germline V gives CDR1 LNHDA, CDR2 SQIVND (reference sequence). Trimming removed 6 bases from V and 3 bases from J, with 11 bases in between. The CDR3 nucleotides read TGTGCCAGTAGCCCTCAGGGTTACACTGAAGCTTTCTTT. It encodes CASSPQGYTEAFF.

This chain connects TRBV5-8 to TRBJ1-3; D is possibly TRBD1 (6 bases). The germline V gene has CDR1 SGHTS and CDR2 YDEGEE. V lost 0 bases, J lost 0 bases, and 10 bases lay in between. The CDR3 sequence is 16 residues long. DNA of the CDR3: TGTGCCAGCAGCTTGGGACAGGCCGTCTCTGGAAACACCATATATTTT. Protein product: CASSLGQAVSGNTIYF. Supplemented by reference TRBV5-8 and TRBJ1-3, the full variable domain reads EAGVTQSPTHLIKTRGQQATLRCSPISGHTSVYWYQQALGLGLQFLLWYDEGEERNRGNFPPRFSGRQFPNYSSELNVNALELEDSALYLCASSLGQAVSGNTIYFGEGSWLTVV.

The chain recombines TRBV7-2 with TRBJ1-3; D unresolved. The V gene lost 4 bases and the J gene lost 0 bases, with 7 bases spanning the gap. Germline values: CDR1 SGHTA, CDR2 FQGNSA. This CDR3 is built from 14 residues. Here the CDR3 DNA reads TGTGCCAGCAGCTCGGGAATCTCTGGAAACACCATATATTTT. Amino acids: CASSSGISGNTIYF.

The rearrangement uses TRBV21-1 and TRBJ2-1; the D call of TRBD1 is as the table states it, not checked on the DNA. TRBV21-1 is assigned pseudogene status. This CDR3 has 16 amino acids. The CDR3 protein is CASSKPDRESYNEQFF. The CDR3 nucleotides read TGTGCCAGCAGCAAGCCAGACAGGGAATCCTACAATGAGCAGTTCTTC.

V and J are TRBV11-3 and TRBJ2-5; 7 bases are a match to TRBD2. With 3 bases clipped from V and 1 base from J, the junction kept 2 bases outside the gene matches. The CDR3 is 14 amino acids. From germline, CDR1 is SGHNT and CDR2 YENEEA. This CDR3 is CASSFASGQETQYF. The CDR3 region has the DNA TGTGCCAGCAGCTTCGCTAGCGGCCAAGAGACCCAGTACTTC.

V and J are TRBV6-1 and TRBJ1-2, with D unclear. The germline V and J ends were trimmed by 4 bases and 1 base, with 13 bases remaining between them. In germline, CDR1 is MNHNS, CDR2 SASEGT. This CDR3 has 15 residues. Written as DNA, the CDR3 is TGTGCCAGCAGTGGCGGAGACTCTAATAACTATGGCTACACCTTC. Encoded protein: CASSGGDSNNYGYTF.

The rearrangement uses TRBV5-1 and TRBJ2-1, with a weak D call TRBD1 (5 bases). CDR3 length equals 14 residues. The ends were cut back, 4 bases at V and 6 bases at J, with 14 bases in the middle. Germline assignment: CDR1 SGHRS and CDR2 YFSETQ. The CDR3 nucleotides read TGCGCCAGCAGCCATGACAGAATAGTCAATGAGCAGTTCTTC. It yields the protein CASSHDRIVNEQFF.

V gene TRBV14 combines with J gene TRBJ2-7; the D call may be TRBD1 or TRBD2 (5 bases each). Germline CDR1 is SGHDN and CDR2 is FVKESK. This CDR3 is built from 14 residues. With 3 bases removed from V and 4 bases from J, the gap between germline ends came to 13 bases. CDR3 loop: CASSHIQGGYEQYF. The CDR3 DNA reads TGTGCCAGCAGCCATATCCAGGGCGGGTACGAGCAGTACTTC.

This rearrangement joins TRBV27 to TRBJ1-5, with 7 bases that match TRBD1. Germline V gives CDR1 MNHEY, CDR2 SMNVEV (reference sequence). The CDR3 is made up of 15 amino acids. With V trimmed by 0 bases and J by 5 bases, 4 bases remained unmatched. The CDR3 protein is CASSLSGRGHQPQHF. For the CDR3, the DNA is TGTGCCAGCAGTTTATCGGGGAGGGGGCATCAGCCCCAGCATTTT.

This chain connects TRBV7-3 to TRBJ2-1, with D perhaps being TRBD1 or TRBD2 (5 bases each). CDR3 size: 17 residues. V was clipped by 4 bases and J by 1 base, with 17 bases between them. Germline assignment: CDR1 SGHTA and CDR2 FQGTGA. This CDR3 is CASSYRGGPGSYNEQFF. DNA of the CDR3: TGTGCCAGCAGCTATAGGGGTGGGCCGGGGTCCTACAATGAGCAGTTCTTC.

This clone was detected only once. The chain joins TRBV7-6 to TRBJ1-4; no reliable D call. V shed 5 bases and J shed 0 bases, with 10 bases lying between them. Germline lookup yields CDR1 SGHVS and CDR2 FNYEAQ. The CDR3 loop spans 15 amino acids. In DNA, the CDR3 is TGTGCCAGCAGCCCCCGACTTGCAACTAATGAAAAACTGTTTTTT. Its protein product is CASSPRLATNEKLFF.

The chain couples TRBV11-3 to TRBJ2-7; TRBD2 aligns across 11 bases. In germline, CDR1 is SGHNT, CDR2 YENEEA. V gave up 6 bases and J gave up 4 bases; unmatched junction bases: 5. The CDR3 extends over 14 amino acids. CDR3 protein: CASSFTSGRYEQYF. CDR3 DNA sequence: TGTGCCAGCAGTTTTACTAGCGGGAGATACGAGCAGTACTTC.

The CDR3 reads CASSQDQISNQPQHF. In nucleotides, the CDR3 is TGCGCCAGCAGCCAAGACCAGATTAGCAATCAGCCCCAGCATTTT. The chain employs TRBV4-1 and TRBJ1-5; D gene unclear. Trimming removed 0 bases from V and 0 bases from J, with 6 bases in between. This CDR3 comprises 15 residues. The germline gives CDR1 MGHRA, CDR2 YSYEKL.

This chain links TRBV27 with TRBJ2-5; possible D gene TRBD1, 6 bases. This CDR3 spans 15 amino acids. V dropped 3 bases and J dropped 4 bases, with 15 bases sitting between them. Germline CDR1 is MNHEY and CDR2 is SMNVEV (reference sequence). The CDR3 region is CASSFNRAGRETQYF. DNA of the CDR3: TGTGCCAGCAGTTTTAACAGGGCGGGCCGAGAGACCCAGTACTTC.

V gene TRBV6-5 combines with J gene TRBJ1-1; unclear D gene. The CDR3 covers 16 residues. The V and J ends lost 2 bases and 1 base respectively, with 14 bases between them. CDR1 and CDR2 from the germline V gene are MNHEY and SVGAGI. CDR3 sequence (DNA): TGTGCCAGCAGTTACGCCTACCGTAGACCGAACACTGAAGCTTTCTTT. The encoded protein is CASSYAYRRPNTEAFF.

The chain is built from TRBV6-1 and TRBJ1-3, with 7 bases lining up with TRBD1. With 2 bases clipped from V and 0 bases from J, the junction kept 4 bases outside the gene matches. The CDR3 has 16 residues. The germline V gene encodes CDR1 MNHNS and CDR2 SASEGT. CDR3 loop: CASSERTGSSGNTIYF. The CDR3 DNA reads TGTGCCAGCAGTGAAAGGACAGGCTCCTCTGGAAACACCATATATTTT.

The chain links TRBV5-6 to TRBJ2-7; D may be TRBD1 or TRBD2 (6 bases each). The CDR3 loop spans 15 amino acids. The V end was cut by 1 base, the J end by 3 bases, with 14 bases between. Germline CDR1 and CDR2: SGHDT and YYEEEE. This chain's CDR3 is CASSLLSGANYEQYF. The CDR3 DNA reads as TGTGCCAGCAGCTTGTTGTCGGGGGCGAACTACGAGCAGTACTTC.

This clone has a single count. V gene TRBV11-2 combines with J gene TRBJ2-1, with 7 bases matching TRBD1. The CDR3 runs 14 residues. The junction had 6 bases not matched to a gene; V was cut back by 6 bases and J by 4 bases. Per the germline V gene, CDR1 is SGHAT and CDR2 is FQNNGV. The CDR3 protein is CASSTGAGYNEQFF. The CDR3 bases are TGTGCCAGCAGTACAGGGGCGGGTTACAATGAGCAGTTCTTC.

This rearrangement joins TRBV6-1 to TRBJ2-7; TRBD2 agrees at 11 bases. The CDR3 totals 15 residues. In germline, CDR1 is MNHNS, CDR2 SASEGT. Trimming removed 3 bases from V and 4 bases from J; junction bases left unmatched: 5. The CDR3 DNA is TGTGCCAGCAGTGACCCGGGACTAGCGGATTACGAGCAGTACTTC. Amino acid sequence: CASSDPGLADYEQYF.

On this clone itself: Other DNA sequences of this sample code for an identical CDR3. The chain couples TRBV6-5 to TRBJ2-5, with 9 bases matching TRBD1. Germline trimming cut 4 bases from V and 5 bases from J; bases unmatched to any gene: 5. Germline V lookup: CDR1 MNHEY, CDR2 SVGAGI. The CDR3 consists of 14 residues. The CDR3 DNA sequence: TGTGCCAGCAGTTCCGGGACAGGGAGGGAGACCCAGTACTTC. This codes for CASSSGTGRETQYF.

In DNA form, the CDR3 reads TGTGCCAGCAGCTTAGCGGGGGCAGTCCTCCAAGAGACCCAGTACTTC. Translating gives CASSLAGAVLQETQYF. The chain is built from TRBV7-8 and TRBJ2-5, with a weak D call TRBD1 (6 bases). Germline V gene data show CDR1 as SGHVS and CDR2 as FQNEAQ. The V gene lost 0 bases and the J gene lost 1 base, with 12 bases spanning the gap. This CDR3 contains 16 residues.

There are a few counts of this clone. The chain combines TRBV5-6 with TRBJ2-7; a weak D match, TRBD1 (6 bases). Germline loops: CDR1 SGHDT, CDR2 YYEEEE. The CDR3 is 17 amino acids. Trimming removed 2 bases at V and 0 bases at J, with 18 bases between. For the CDR3, the DNA is TGTGCCAGCAGCTTCCGTCAGGGGATTAGGTCCTCCTACGAGCAGTACTTC. It encodes CASSFRQGIRSSYEQYF.